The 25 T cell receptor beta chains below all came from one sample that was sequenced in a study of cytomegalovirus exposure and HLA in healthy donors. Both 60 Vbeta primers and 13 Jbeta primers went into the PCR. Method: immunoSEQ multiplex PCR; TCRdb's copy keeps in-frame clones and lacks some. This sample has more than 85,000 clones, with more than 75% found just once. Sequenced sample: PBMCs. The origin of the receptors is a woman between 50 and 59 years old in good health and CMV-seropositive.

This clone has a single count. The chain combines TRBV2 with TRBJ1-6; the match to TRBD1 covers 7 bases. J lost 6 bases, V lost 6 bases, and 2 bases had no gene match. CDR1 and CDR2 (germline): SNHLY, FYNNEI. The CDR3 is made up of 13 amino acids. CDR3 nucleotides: TGTGCCAGCAGGCCAGGGGGTAATTCACCCCTCCACTTT. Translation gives CASRPGGNSPLHF.

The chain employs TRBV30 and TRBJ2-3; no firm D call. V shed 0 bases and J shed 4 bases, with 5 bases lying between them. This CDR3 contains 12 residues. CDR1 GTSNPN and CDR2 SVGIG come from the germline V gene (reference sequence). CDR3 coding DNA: TGTGCCTGGAGTGTCAATGCAGATACGCAGTATTTT. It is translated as CAWSVNADTQYF.

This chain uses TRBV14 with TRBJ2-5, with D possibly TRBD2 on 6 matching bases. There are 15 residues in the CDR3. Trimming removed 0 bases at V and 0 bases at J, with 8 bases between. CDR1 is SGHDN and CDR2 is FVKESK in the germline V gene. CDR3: CASSQDWRDQETQYF. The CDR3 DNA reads TGTGCCAGCAGCCAAGATTGGAGGGACCAAGAGACCCAGTACTTC.

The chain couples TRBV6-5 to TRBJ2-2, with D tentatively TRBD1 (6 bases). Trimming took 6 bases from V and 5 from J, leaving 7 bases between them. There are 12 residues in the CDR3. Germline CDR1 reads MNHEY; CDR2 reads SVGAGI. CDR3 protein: CASRRGTGELFF. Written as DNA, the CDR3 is TGTGCCAGCAGAAGGGGGACCGGGGAGCTGTTTTTT.

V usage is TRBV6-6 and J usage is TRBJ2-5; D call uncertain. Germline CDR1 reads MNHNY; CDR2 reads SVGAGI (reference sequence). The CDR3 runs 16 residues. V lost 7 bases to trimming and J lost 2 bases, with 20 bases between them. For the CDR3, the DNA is TGTGCCAGCATCGCACTGTTCTCCAATTCTCAAGAGACCCAGTACTTC. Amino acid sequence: CASIALFSNSQETQYF.

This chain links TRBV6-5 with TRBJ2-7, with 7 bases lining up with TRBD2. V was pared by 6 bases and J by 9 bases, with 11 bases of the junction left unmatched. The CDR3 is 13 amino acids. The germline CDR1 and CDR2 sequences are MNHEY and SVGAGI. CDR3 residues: CASRPRGDLGQYF. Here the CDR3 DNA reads TGTGCCAGCAGACCTCGGGGGGACCTCGGGCAGTACTTC.

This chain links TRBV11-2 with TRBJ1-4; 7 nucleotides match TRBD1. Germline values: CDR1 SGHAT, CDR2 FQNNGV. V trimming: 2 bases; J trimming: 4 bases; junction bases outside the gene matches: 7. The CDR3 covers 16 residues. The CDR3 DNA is TGTGCCAGCAGCTTACACCCGGGACAGCTTAATGAAAAACTGTTTTTT. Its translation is CASSLHPGQLNEKLFF.

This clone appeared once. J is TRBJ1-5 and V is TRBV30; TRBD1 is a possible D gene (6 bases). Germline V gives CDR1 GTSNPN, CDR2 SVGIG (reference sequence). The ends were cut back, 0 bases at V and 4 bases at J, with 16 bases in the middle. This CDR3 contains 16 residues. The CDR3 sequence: CAWSVRGAPRNQPQHF. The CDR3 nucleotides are TGTGCCTGGAGTGTACGGGGGGCGCCAAGGAATCAGCCCCAGCATTTT.

The CDR3 sequence is CASRDRSYNEQFF. CDR3 bases: TGTGCCAGTCGGGACAGATCCTACAATGAGCAGTTCTTC. This chain joins TRBV2 and TRBJ2-1, with TRBD1 identical over 7 bases. This CDR3 contains 13 residues. Germline CDR1 SNHLY, CDR2 FYNNEI. V lost 9 bases and J lost 1; bases outside the gene matches: 3.

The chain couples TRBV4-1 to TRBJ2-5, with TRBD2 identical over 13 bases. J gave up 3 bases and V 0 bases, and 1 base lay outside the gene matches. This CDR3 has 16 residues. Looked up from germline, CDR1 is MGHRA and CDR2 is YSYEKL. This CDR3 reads CASSQEGLAGEETQYF. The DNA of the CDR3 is TGCGCCAGCAGCCAAGAAGGACTAGCGGGAGAAGAGACCCAGTACTTC.

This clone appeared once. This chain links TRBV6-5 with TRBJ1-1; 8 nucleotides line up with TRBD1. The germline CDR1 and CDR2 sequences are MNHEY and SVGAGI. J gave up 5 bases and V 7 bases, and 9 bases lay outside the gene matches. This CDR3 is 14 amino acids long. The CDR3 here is CASTSGGAWTEAFF. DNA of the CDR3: TGTGCCAGCACCTCAGGGGGCGCGTGGACTGAAGCTTTCTTT.

CDR3 nucleotide sequence: TGTGCCAGCAGCTTAGGTCTGAGGGCGAACACTGAAGCTTTCTTT. Its protein product is CASSLGLRANTEAFF. The chain is built from TRBV7-6 and TRBJ1-1, with D uncertain. CDR3 length equals 15 residues. V gave up 1 base and J gave up 1 base, with 10 bases separating them. Germline V lookup: CDR1 SGHVS, CDR2 FNYEAQ.

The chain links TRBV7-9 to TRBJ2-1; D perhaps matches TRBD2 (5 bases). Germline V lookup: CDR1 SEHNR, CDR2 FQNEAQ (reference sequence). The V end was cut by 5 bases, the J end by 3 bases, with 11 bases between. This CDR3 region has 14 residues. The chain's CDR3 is CASSPAEIYNEQFF. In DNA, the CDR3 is TGTGCCAGCAGCCCAGCGGAGATCTACAATGAGCAGTTCTTC.

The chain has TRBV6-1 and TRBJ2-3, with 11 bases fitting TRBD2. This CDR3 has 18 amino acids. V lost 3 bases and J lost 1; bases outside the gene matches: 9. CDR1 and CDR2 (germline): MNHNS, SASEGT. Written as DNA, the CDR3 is TGTGCCAGCAGTGACGGGCTCCTAGCGGGAGGAGGCACAGATACGCAGTATTTT. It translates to CASSDGLLAGGGTDTQYF.

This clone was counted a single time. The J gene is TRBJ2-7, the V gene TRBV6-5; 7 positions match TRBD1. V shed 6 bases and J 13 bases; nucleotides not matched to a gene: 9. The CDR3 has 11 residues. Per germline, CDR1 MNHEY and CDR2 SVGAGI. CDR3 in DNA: TGTGCCAGCAGCCGAGAGGGACAGTCCTACTTC. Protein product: CASSREGQSYF.

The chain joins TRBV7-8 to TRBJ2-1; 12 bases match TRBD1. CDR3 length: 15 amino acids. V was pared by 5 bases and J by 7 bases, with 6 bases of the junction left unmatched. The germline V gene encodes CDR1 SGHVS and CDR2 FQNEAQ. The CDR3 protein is CASSPGTGGRNEQFF. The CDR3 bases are TGTGCCAGCAGCCCTGGGACAGGGGGCAGGAATGAGCAGTTCTTC.

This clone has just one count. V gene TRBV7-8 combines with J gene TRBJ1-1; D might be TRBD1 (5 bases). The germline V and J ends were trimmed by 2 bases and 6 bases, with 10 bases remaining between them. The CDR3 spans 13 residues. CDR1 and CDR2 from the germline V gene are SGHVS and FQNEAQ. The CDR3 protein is CASSLPRAPEAFF. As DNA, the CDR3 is TGTGCCAGCAGCTTACCCAGGGCGCCTGAAGCTTTCTTT.

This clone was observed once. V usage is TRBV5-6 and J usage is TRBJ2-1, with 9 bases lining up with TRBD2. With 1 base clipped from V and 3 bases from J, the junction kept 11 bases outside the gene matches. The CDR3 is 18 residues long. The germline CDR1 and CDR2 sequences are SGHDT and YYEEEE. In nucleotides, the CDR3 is TGTGCCAGCAGCTTGCAAATCGCCGGGACTAGCATCTACAATGAGCAGTTCTTC. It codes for CASSLQIAGTSIYNEQFF.

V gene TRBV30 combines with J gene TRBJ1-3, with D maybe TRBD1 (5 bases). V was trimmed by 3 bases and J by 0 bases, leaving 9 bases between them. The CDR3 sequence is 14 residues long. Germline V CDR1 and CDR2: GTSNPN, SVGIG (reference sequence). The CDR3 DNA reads TGTGCCTGGAGGGCGCAGGGCTCTGGAAACACCATATATTTT. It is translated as CAWRAQGSGNTIYF.

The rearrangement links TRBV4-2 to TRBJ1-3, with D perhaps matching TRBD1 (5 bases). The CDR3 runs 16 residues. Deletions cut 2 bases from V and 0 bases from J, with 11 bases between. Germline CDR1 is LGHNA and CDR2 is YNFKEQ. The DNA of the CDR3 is TGTGCCAGCAGCCAACCCCTGACAGACTCTGGAAACACCATATATTTT. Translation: CASSQPLTDSGNTIYF.

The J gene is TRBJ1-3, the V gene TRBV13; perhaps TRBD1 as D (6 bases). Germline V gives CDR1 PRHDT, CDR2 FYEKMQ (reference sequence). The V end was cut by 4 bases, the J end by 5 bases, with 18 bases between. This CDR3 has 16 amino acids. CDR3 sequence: CASSWGPGSGRNTIYF. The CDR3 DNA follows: TGTGCCAGCAGCTGGGGGCCGGGATCGGGGCGAAACACCATATATTTT.

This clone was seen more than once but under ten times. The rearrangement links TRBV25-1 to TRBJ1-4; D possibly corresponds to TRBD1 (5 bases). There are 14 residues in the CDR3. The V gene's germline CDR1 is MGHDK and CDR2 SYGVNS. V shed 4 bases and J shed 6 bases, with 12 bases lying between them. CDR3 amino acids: CASSAQERDEKLFF. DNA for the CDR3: TGTGCCAGCAGTGCACAGGAGCGGGATGAAAAACTGTTTTTT.

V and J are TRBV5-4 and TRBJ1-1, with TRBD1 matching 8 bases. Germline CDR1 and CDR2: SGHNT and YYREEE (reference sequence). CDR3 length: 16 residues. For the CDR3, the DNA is TGTGTCGCAGCTAGGGAGCAGGGGGCATGGATACCTGAAGCTTTCTTT. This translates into CVAAREQGAWIPEAFF.

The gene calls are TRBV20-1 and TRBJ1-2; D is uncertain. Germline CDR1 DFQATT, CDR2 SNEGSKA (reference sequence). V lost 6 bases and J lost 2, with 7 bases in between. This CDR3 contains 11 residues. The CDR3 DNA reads TGCAGTGCCCACATCAACTATGGCTACACCTTC. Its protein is CSAHINYGYTF.

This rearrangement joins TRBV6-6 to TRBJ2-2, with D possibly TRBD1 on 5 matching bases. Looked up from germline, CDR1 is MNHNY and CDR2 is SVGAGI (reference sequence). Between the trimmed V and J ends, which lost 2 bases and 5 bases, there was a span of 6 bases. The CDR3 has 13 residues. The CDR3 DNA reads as TGTGCCAGCAGTTACACAGGAACCGGGGAGCTGTTTTTT. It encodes CASSYTGTGELFF.